This entry describes one T cell receptor (beta chain). Its antigen is unknown. Profiled with immunoSEQ multiplex PCR; TCRdb holds only in-frame clones, not every one. Among some 120,000 clones listed, around three quarters were seen once. The CDR3 covers 16 residues. The V gene's germline CDR1 is SGHRS and CDR2 YFSETQ. Deletions cut 3 bases from V and 0 bases from J, with 13 bases between. Indicated time point: week 11, during vaccination. A 20-mer mutant IDH1 peptide at 300 ug was injected subcutaneously with topical imiquimod. Diagnosis in the donors showed new WHO grade 3 or 4 astrocytomas that were IDH1-mutant and ATRX-lost. This record comes from a study of a mutant IDH1 vaccine in newly diagnosed glioma. Whole-study context: The patients received vaccinations eight times, in weeks 1, 3, 5, 7, 11, 15, 19 and 23. Patients previously underwent radiotherapy, temozolomide, or both, and most underwent both.

Findings and limits, study-wide: Across multiple MHC alleles, around 92% of patients had vaccine-induced responses.

Material: PBMCs, obtained from a glioma patient whose treatment included an IDH1 peptide vaccine. The chain employs TRBV5-1 and TRBJ1-3, with D perhaps TRBD1 (5 bases). The source of this sequence is a man aged 35 to 55 with glioma. The CDR3 here is CASSWSQGYSGNTIYF. For the CDR3, the DNA is TGCGCCAGCAGCTGGAGTCAGGGATACTCTGGAAACACCATATATTTT.